The following is a TCR beta chain sequence with its context. Its antigen is currently unknown. The data are from a study of PD-L1 blockade in urothelial cancer. Study details: Patients had been given 0 to 3 earlier chemotherapy regimens. T cell content in blood samples showed a median of around 140,000. Regarding the study as a whole: Clonality of blood TCR below the median before treatment predicted better survival. It was durable-benefit patients whose tumor-associated blood clones expanded more at 3 weeks.

Germline V CDR1 and CDR2: SGHRS, YFSETQ. Unmatched junction bases numbered 5, after V lost 4 bases and J lost 6 bases. This CDR3 has 14 residues. Method: immunoSEQ multiplex PCR; TCRdb's copy keeps in-frame clones and lacks some. Found here are about 41,000 clones, about 85% of them singletons; the top ten hold roughly 2.5%. Specified time point: peripheral blood 6 weeks after treatment start. V usage is TRBV5-1 and J usage is TRBJ2-1; 9 bases agree with TRBD2. This TCR was sampled from a man in his 70s with urothelial cancer. The material sequenced was PBMCs, taken around atezolizumab (anti-PD-L1) treatment. CDR3 sequence reads: CASSTGLASNEQFF. CDR3 nucleotide sequence: TGCGCCAGCAGCACGGGACTAGCCTCCAATGAGCAGTTCTTC.